Only a few counts were recorded for the clone carrying this TCR beta chain. Antigen specificity is unknown. The data are from a study of glioma-infiltrating T cells. TCR alpha and beta CDR3 regions were amplified from RNA using iRepertoire nested multiplex PCR. Tissue mRNA or PBMC total RNA, roughly 100-400 ng, went into one-step reverse transcription and amplification. One entry per CDR3 protein results from TCRdb running MiXCR on the multiplex PCR reads. Of under 200,000 distinct CDR3 sequences in the sample, 30% to 40% were seen once. Findings and limits, study-wide: Gliomas, especially low-grade, showed above-expected tissue-blood divergence; non-neoplastic patients showed below. CDR3 overlap between tissue and blood was very small.

Specimen: glioma tissue, nonneoplastic brain tissue, or PBMCs (not recorded which). The origin of this receptor is a human donor with low-grade glioma or glioblastoma, undergoing nonglioma brain surgery, or in good health (not recorded which).

The CDR3 DNA is TGTGCCAGCAGCTTAGGACTAGCGGGAAAGGAGACCCAGTACTTC. Its translation: CASSLGLAGKETQYF. The chain is built from TRBV7-2 and TRBJ2-5; 11 nucleotides match TRBD2. This CDR3 has 15 residues. The V gene end was trimmed by 1 base and the J gene end by 5 bases; junction bases not matched to a gene: 3. Per germline, CDR1 SGHTA and CDR2 FQGNSA.